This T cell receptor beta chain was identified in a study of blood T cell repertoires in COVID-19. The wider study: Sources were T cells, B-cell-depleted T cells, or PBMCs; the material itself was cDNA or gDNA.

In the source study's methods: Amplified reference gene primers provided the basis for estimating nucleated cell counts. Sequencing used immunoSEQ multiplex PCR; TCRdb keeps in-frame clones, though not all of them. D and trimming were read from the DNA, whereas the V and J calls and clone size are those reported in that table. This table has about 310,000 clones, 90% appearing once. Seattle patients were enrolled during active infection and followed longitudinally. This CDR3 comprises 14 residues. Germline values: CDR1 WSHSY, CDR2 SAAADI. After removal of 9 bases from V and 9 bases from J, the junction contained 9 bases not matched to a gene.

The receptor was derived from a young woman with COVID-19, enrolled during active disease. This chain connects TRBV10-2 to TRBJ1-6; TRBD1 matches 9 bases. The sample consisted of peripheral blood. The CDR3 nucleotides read TGCGCCAGTGGCCGGGACAGGGAGGTTTCACCCCTCCACTTT. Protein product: CASGRDREVSPLHF.